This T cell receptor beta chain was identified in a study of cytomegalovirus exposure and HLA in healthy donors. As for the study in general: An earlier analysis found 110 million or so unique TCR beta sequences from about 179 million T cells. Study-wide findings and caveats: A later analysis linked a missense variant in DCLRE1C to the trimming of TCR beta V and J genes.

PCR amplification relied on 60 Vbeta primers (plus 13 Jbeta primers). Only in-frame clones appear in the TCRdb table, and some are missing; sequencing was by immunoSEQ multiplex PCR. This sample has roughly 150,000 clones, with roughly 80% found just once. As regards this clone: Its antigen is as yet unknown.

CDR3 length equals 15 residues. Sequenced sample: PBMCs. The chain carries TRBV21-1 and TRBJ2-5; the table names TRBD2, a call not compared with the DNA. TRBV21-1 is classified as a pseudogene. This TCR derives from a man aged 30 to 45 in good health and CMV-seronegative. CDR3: CASSKTTTKQETQYF. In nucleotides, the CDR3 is TGTGCCAGCAGCAAAACCACGACTAAGCAAGAGACCCAGTACTTC.